Below are 21 T cell receptor beta chains sequenced from a single sample in a study of cytomegalovirus exposure and HLA in healthy donors. In the PCR, 60 Vbeta and 13 Jbeta primers were used. The protocol was immunoSEQ multiplex PCR, while the TCRdb copy is restricted to in-frame clones and leaves out a portion. This sample has some 150,000 clones, with roughly 87% found just once. Sequencing was done on a sample of PBMCs. The origin of the receptors is a woman in her thirties in good health and CMV-seronegative.

This sequence joins TRBV6-6 and TRBJ2-5; no clear D. This CDR3 has 15 amino acids. Germline CDR1 MNHNY, CDR2 SVGAGI (reference sequence). V dropped 0 bases and J dropped 2 bases, with 10 bases sitting between them. In nucleotides, the CDR3 is TGTGCCAGCAGTTACTCGACGGCGGTACAAGAGACCCAGTACTTC. It yields the protein CASSYSTAVQETQYF.

The chain links TRBV5-1 to TRBJ2-7; D is possibly TRBD2 (6 bases). The CDR3 extends over 16 amino acids. Between the trimmed V and J ends, which lost 7 bases and 0 bases, there was a span of 20 bases. Germline V gives CDR1 SGHRS, CDR2 YFSETQ. The CDR3 DNA is TGCGCCAGCCGGCCCTCGGGGCGGGGCAGCTCCTACGAGCAGTACTTC. It specifies CASRPSGRGSSYEQYF.

The rearrangement links TRBV5-1 to TRBJ2-3, with D unresolved. CDR1 is SGHRS, CDR2 YFSETQ, per germline. V gave up 0 bases and J gave up 6 bases, with 8 bases separating them. The CDR3 sequence is 13 residues long. The CDR3 loop reads CASSLDSLDTQYF. The CDR3 DNA reads TGCGCCAGCAGCTTGGATAGCTTGGATACGCAGTATTTT.

CDR3 nucleotide sequence: TGTGCCTCAAGGGGCTATGGCTACACCTTC. It specifies CASRGYGYTF. The J gene is TRBJ1-2, the V gene TRBV6-5; possibly TRBD1 for D (5 bases). Trimming shortened V by 11 bases and J by 4 bases, and 8 bases separated the two germline ends. CDR3 length: 10 amino acids. Germline CDR1 and CDR2: MNHEY and SVGAGI.

CDR3 in DNA: TGTGCCAGCAAACCCAATGGCGGGAGATCCTACGAGCAGTACTTC. Translating gives CASKPNGGRSYEQYF. The chain couples TRBV9 to TRBJ2-7, with 7 bases that match TRBD2. Trimming cost V 6 bases and J 1 base; bases outside gene matches: 10. Germline loops: CDR1 SGDLS, CDR2 YYNGEE. The CDR3 runs 15 residues.

In its sample, this clone was seen once. The chain combines TRBV18 with TRBJ1-3; D unresolved. The germline V and J ends were trimmed by 3 bases and 4 bases, with 13 bases remaining between them. This CDR3 spans 15 amino acids. Germline V gene data show CDR1 as KGHSH and CDR2 as LQKENI. The CDR3 DNA follows: TGTGCCAGCTCACCTGTCCGGGGAGGCGGAAACACCATATATTTT. This sequence encodes CASSPVRGGGNTIYF.

The rearrangement uses TRBV5-4 and TRBJ2-5; D is perhaps TRBD1 (5 bases). Judging by the DNA end, TRBJ2-7 fits better; the J call may be wrong. The CDR3 extends over 15 amino acids. Germline-derived CDR1 and CDR2 are SGHNT and YYREEE (reference sequence). The CDR3 nucleotides are TGTGCCAGCAGCTTGGTAGGGGTCAGAAGCTACGAGCAGTACTTC. Translated, it gives CASSLVGVRSYEQYF.

This clone came up a few times. The chain combines TRBV19 with TRBJ1-1; 10 nucleotides line up with TRBD1. The CDR3 is 14 residues long. Germline V gives CDR1 LNHDA, CDR2 SQIVND (reference sequence). The trim removed 7 bases at V and 5 bases at J, leaving 7 bases unmatched. This CDR3 reads CASTRQGAGTEAFF. DNA of the CDR3: TGTGCCAGTACTAGACAGGGGGCGGGAACTGAAGCTTTCTTT.

The V gene is TRBV6-1, the J gene TRBJ1-3, with D hard to call. Trimming pared 6 bases from V and 4 bases from J, leaving 13 bases between. Germline loops: CDR1 MNHNS, CDR2 SASEGT. The CDR3 covers 14 residues. CDR3 sequence: CASSDPREGNTIYF. The CDR3, as DNA: TGTGCCAGCAGCGACCCAAGGGAGGGAAACACCATATATTTT.

This chain joins TRBV5-1 and TRBJ2-3; 8 positions match TRBD1. The CDR3 runs 15 residues. Germline CDR1 SGHRS, CDR2 YFSETQ. V lost 5 bases, J lost 0 bases, and 5 bases stayed unmatched. This CDR3 is CASSQDRASTDTQYF. CDR3 nucleotide sequence: TGCGCCAGCAGTCAGGACAGGGCTAGCACAGATACGCAGTATTTT.

CDR3 bases: TGTGCCAGCAGCTTCGGGGGGGGAGAAGAGACCCAGTACTTC. Its translation is CASSFGGGEETQYF. V gene TRBV5-4 combines with J gene TRBJ2-5; 8 bases map to TRBD2. Per germline, CDR1 SGHNT and CDR2 YYREEE (reference sequence). J lost 3 bases, V lost 2 bases, and 3 bases had no gene match. This CDR3 has 14 residues.

The chain has TRBV18 and TRBJ2-1, with D tentatively TRBD2 (5 bases). The CDR3 sequence is 15 residues long. CDR1 KGHSH and CDR2 LQKENI come from the germline V gene. The V and J ends lost 1 base and 2 bases respectively, with 9 bases between them. The CDR3 loop reads CASSPLASAYNEQFF. The CDR3 region has the DNA TGTGCCAGCTCACCACTAGCGAGCGCCTACAATGAGCAGTTCTTC.

This clone was seen only once. V usage is TRBV7-8 and J usage is TRBJ1-5, with D uncertain. With 2 bases removed from V and 1 base from J, the gap between germline ends came to 18 bases. In germline, CDR1 is SGHVS, CDR2 FQNEAQ. CDR3 length equals 18 residues. In nucleotides, the CDR3 is TGTGCCAGCAGCTTAATGTTGTGGGGAGTTGGGAGCAATCAGCCCCAGCATTTT. It specifies CASSLMLWGVGSNQPQHF.

The CDR3 protein is CASSLGTAGELFF. CDR3 in DNA: TGCGCCAGCAGCCTAGGGACAGCGGGCGAACTGTTTTTT. The chain carries TRBV5-1 and TRBJ1-4; the match to TRBD1 covers 7 bases. The CDR3 consists of 13 residues. V lost 4 bases, J lost 12 bases, and 9 bases stayed unmatched. The germline V gene encodes CDR1 SGHRS and CDR2 YFSETQ.

This clone was found a few times. The V call is TRBV28, the J call TRBJ1-1, with 8 bases that match TRBD1. This CDR3 is built from 16 residues. The ends lost 4 bases at V and 1 base at J; junction bases unmatched: 8. Germline V gene sequence: CDR1 MDHEN, CDR2 SYDVKM. For the CDR3, the DNA is TGTGCCAGCAGTTCACCCGCGACAGGGGCGAACACTGAAGCTTTCTTT. It codes for CASSSPATGANTEAFF.

The V gene is TRBV6-7, the J gene TRBJ1-5, with D uncertain. TRBV6-7 is annotated as an ORF whose role is uncertain. The ends were cut back, 7 bases at V and 3 bases at J, with 25 bases in the middle. The CDR3 runs 18 residues. The CDR3 coding sequence is TGTGCCAGCATCCCGATCCCGGGGTCTGTCGCTTCCAATCAGCCCCAGCATTTT. This codes for CASIPIPGSVASNQPQHF.

This clone has just one count. The chain uses TRBV5-1 and TRBJ2-2; TRBD2 aligns across 7 bases. Germline assignment: CDR1 SGHRS and CDR2 YFSETQ. The CDR3 has 16 residues. Trimming took 0 bases from V and 5 from J; bases not matched to a gene: 7. CDR3 sequence (DNA): TGCGCCAGCAGCTTGGCCCCAGCGGGGACGACCGGGGAGCTGTTTTTT. Its protein product is CASSLAPAGTTGELFF.

This clone was detected a few times. V usage is TRBV5-6 and J usage is TRBJ1-1, with TRBD1 identical over 10 bases. This CDR3 has 15 residues. Germline values: CDR1 SGHDT, CDR2 YYEEEE. The junction had 9 bases not matched to a gene; V was cut back by 4 bases and J by 6 bases. The CDR3 sequence is CASSGRTGGMAEAFF. The CDR3 DNA reads TGTGCCAGCAGCGGTCGGACAGGGGGGATGGCTGAAGCTTTCTTT.

This chain links TRBV9 with TRBJ1-1; D may be TRBD1 (5 bases). Germline V gene data show CDR1 as SGDLS and CDR2 as YYNGEE. Trimming removed 0 bases at V and 2 bases at J, with 14 bases between. CDR3 length equals 16 residues. The CDR3 loop reads CASSVVPTGFNTEAFF. The CDR3 DNA reads as TGTGCCAGCAGCGTAGTTCCTACAGGATTTAACACTGAAGCTTTCTTT.

As concerns this clone: The sample has other DNA sequences that encode this CDR3 too. The genes are TRBV6-1 and TRBJ2-7, with D possibly TRBD1 on 6 matching bases. Between the trimmed V and J ends, which lost 4 bases and 3 bases, there was a span of 10 bases. CDR1 and CDR2 (germline): MNHNS, SASEGT. The CDR3 is 13 residues long. The CDR3 nucleotides read TGTGCCAGCAGTGCGCGACAGGTCTACGAGCAGTACTTC. Its translation: CASSARQVYEQYF.

The genes are TRBV29-1 and TRBJ2-1; TRBD2 agrees at 10 bases. Looked up from germline, CDR1 is SQVTM and CDR2 is ANQGSEA. Trimming took 7 bases from V and 6 from J; bases not matched to a gene: 6. The length of the CDR3 is 13 residues. The CDR3 loop is CSAGTSASNEQFF. As DNA, the CDR3 is TGCAGCGCCGGGACTAGCGCGAGCAATGAGCAGTTCTTC.